This T cell receptor (beta chain) stems from a study of T-cell memory formation after mild COVID-19. From germline, CDR1 is SGHRS and CDR2 YFSETQ. Trimming at V came to 4 bases and at J to 5 bases, leaving 9 bases not matched to a gene. The CDR3 covers 16 residues. The sample holds many counts of this clonotype. TCRdb analysed the 5' RACE reads with MiXCR anew, one entry per CDR3 protein. Here the sample spans more than 75,000 distinct CDR3 sequences, about 23% being singletons. The specimen sequenced was PBMCs or a T cell subset sorted from them (not recorded which). This receptor was identified in a man younger than 35 who had mild COVID-19 (a few samples of this study predate the infection). Cell type and time point are not known. The gene calls are TRBV5-1 and TRBJ2-2, with TRBD2 matching 9 bases. CDR3 residues: CASSRSGGLWTGELFF. CDR3 nucleotides: TGCGCCAGCAGCCGAAGCGGGGGGCTCTGGACCGGGGAGCTGTTTTTT.